The entry that follows covers one T cell receptor (beta chain) sequence. Its antigen remains unknown. The record originates from a study of beta chain features in type 1 diabetes. For the study at large: Over all samples combined, 107,917,701 sorted cells were examined.

One heparinised blood draw, averaging about 0.11 L, came from each donor. Regarding the study as a whole: The study notes PCR might favor shorter templates equally in patients and controls. Moderately but significantly shorter TCRB CDR3s were found in Type 1 diabetes patients in all four CD4+ subsets. Unsettled here was the matter of whether HLA type influences TCRB rearrangement.

cDNA synthesis used the whole RNA isolate, giving expressed TCRB sequences. Clones were sequenced by immunoSEQ multiplex PCR, and TCRdb holds only the in-frame ones, with some missing. The sample has 300,000 to 400,000 clones; 9.3% are singletons. Per germline, CDR1 KGHSH and CDR2 LQKENI. V lost 2 bases and J 7 bases, leaving 15 bases between the germline ends. CDR3 size: 15 residues. The chain recombines TRBV18 with TRBJ2-1; D gene unclear. This clonotype was obtained from a man aged 25 to 40 with type 1 diabetes. Sequencing input: central memory CD4+ T cells from blood. The CDR3, as DNA: TGTGCCAGCTCACCATCATCCCGACCGAATAATGAGCAGTTCTTC. Protein product: CASSPSSRPNNEQFF.